This T cell receptor (beta chain) was captured in a study of neoadjuvant anti-PD-1 for oral cavity cancer (dated by TCRdb to about 2021). Broadly, across the study: Patients mostly received three to four biweekly doses of nivolumab at 3 mg/kg before curative-intent surgical resection. Responders were defined as patients with complete response, partial response or stable disease by RECIST 1.1; non-responders were defined as patients with progression. For patients who did not progress, a fourth nivolumab dose was given around day 43, followed by definitive surgical resection on days 50-56. There were roughly 11 patients in the parent correlative cohort, and the response rate was less than 40%. Study-level results and caveats: After neoadjuvant nivolumab, T cell clonality (Gini index) in PBMCs was significantly higher in non-responders than in responders. Only a few patients per response group were included in the TCR analyses, and the authors called for validation in larger cohorts. Higher pretreatment blood TCRbeta clonality and lower post-treatment tumor TCRbeta clonality were correlated with higher pretreatment blood Treg/Th17 ratios.

Sample time point, as interpreted from the label and publication: before neoadjuvant nivolumab. Patients were newly diagnosed with stage II-IVA oral cavity squamous cell carcinoma and had received no prior systemic or radiation treatment. The cohort was composed of patients with HPV-negative, locally advanced oral cavity squamous cell carcinoma. No culture maintenance or expansion was done, as the peripheral blood mononuclear cells went straight to analysis. Samples were obtained from a longitudinal correlative study of a single-arm phase II trial of neoadjuvant nivolumab in oral cavity squamous cell carcinoma. Subject-matched pre- and post-treatment PBMCs and tumors from three responders and three non-responders were subjected to genomic DNA-based TCRbeta sequencing. Peripheral blood mononuclear cells were collected before nivolumab treatment and were collected again after treatment, at the time of surgery. The Maxwell RSC DNA from Cells kit was used to isolate genomic DNA from PBMCs.

For deep sequencing, PBMC libraries mostly used about 490 ng of input genomic DNA, with six replicates for each sample. TCRbeta libraries were prepared with the immunoSEQ hsTCRbeta kit according to the manufacturer's instructions. Sequencing of the completed libraries took place using an Illumina NovaSeq 6000 S4 flow cell after they had been pooled to 2.5 to 3.5 nM. From the authors' description of their analysis: The immunoSEQ Analyzer was used for raw data preprocessing and quality control. The analysis was restricted to productive rearrangements, with each unique CDR3 amino acid sequence defining a clonotype. Repertoire clonality was estimated as the Gini-Simpson index, which was computed with the R package tcR. Gini indices were compared with Student's t test, and associations with tumor size change were assessed by Pearson correlation. TCRdb holds this immuneACCESS table with in-frame rearrangements only. Some clones are missing; in checked studies, unresolved V genes explain under half, and the rest has no known cause. The V and J calls and clone size were taken over from that table, and D and trimming were inferred from the DNA. The sample table records about 14,000 clones; over 60% of these occur just once. 2% to 2.5% of the sample goes to the ten largest clones.

Turning to this clone: What this receptor recognizes is not known. No much larger clone is present one base from it, and per-base qualities are unavailable.

CDR1 is given as SNHLY and CDR2 as FYNNEI, both from the germline V gene. V loses 6 bases at its end and J loses 5 bases; junction bases beyond the gene matches: 9. The CDR3 goes from the cysteine to the phenylalanine over 16 residues. Just the 48-base CDR3 DNA is kept, in frame starting at base 1. The sequence joins TRBV2 to TRBJ2-2, and 10 junction bases match TRBD2. The input for sequencing was PBMCs, taken before nivolumab (anti-PD-1) treatment. This sequence originates from a person aged 35 to 85 with oral cavity squamous cell carcinoma. Here the CDR3 is given as CASRMSSGSGTGELFF. The nucleotides read TGTGCCAGCAGGATGTCTAGCGGGAGCGGAACCGGGGAGCTGTTTTTT.